Listed below are T cell receptor beta chains from one sample, sequenced in a study of CD4 T cells in relation to SARS-CoV-2 and coronaviruses. Data came from immunoSEQ multiplex PCR; TCRdb stores just in-frame clones and leaves some out. The data contain 35,000 or so clones, approximately 80% of them seen just once; the ten biggest clones take up around 20%. Their recognized antigens are unknown. The specimen sequenced was memory CD4+ T cells from PBMCs, cultured in vitro. All receptors come from an adult with COVID-19. The CDR3 runs from the conserved cysteine through the conserved F or W. Clone size is stated in some rows and not others, as once, few, many or a class when expanded.

clone_size	v_call	j_call	cdr3_aa
NA	TRBV6-5	TRBJ1-5	CASSRTGGQPQHF
NA	TRBV20-1	TRBJ1-4	CSARENEKLFF
NA	TRBV27	TRBJ2-7	CASSLWEGPYEQYF
NA	TRBV19	TRBJ1-1	CASSSPQRLGTEAFF
NA	TRBV9	TRBJ2-5	CASSVNEETQYF
NA	TRBV7-9	TRBJ1-4	CASSPQGATNEKLFF
NA	TRBV4-2	TRBJ2-1	CASSQEGGSIYNEQFF
NA	TRBV7-3	TRBJ2-5	CASSLYYQETQYF
NA	TRBV12-3/TRBV12-4	TRBJ2-2	CASSLGITGELFF
NA	TRBV2	TRBJ2-2	CASSSETLNTGELFF
NA	TRBV4-2	TRBJ2-2	CASSLGQGATGELFF
few	TRBV7-9	TRBJ2-1	CASSYDNEQFF
few	TRBV28	TRBJ2-2	CASSFTGLAGNTGELFF
NA	TRBV5-1	TRBJ2-7	CASSPGLHSYEQYF
NA	TRBV19	TRBJ1-6	CASSIRDTKASPLHF
NA	TRBV28	TRBJ2-1	CASKGGLAVYEQFF
NA	TRBV7-2	TRBJ2-1	CASDPGLGVNNEQFF
NA	TRBV15	TRBJ1-1	CATSRDRFRGAIEAFF
NA	TRBV28	TRBJ1-1	CASSLWGRTANTEAFF
NA	TRBV11-3	TRBJ2-3	CASSFRNGPQYF
NA	TRBV10-3	TRBJ1-2	CAITGQGPLYGYTF
once	TRBV7-2	TRBJ2-7	CASSFGTTQKYF
NA	TRBV19	TRBJ2-7	CASRKTGSSYEQYF
NA	TRBV2	TRBJ2-3	CASSDTGTGGKKVQYF
NA	TRBV6-5	TRBJ2-7	CASSPLAGVFYEQYF
NA	TRBV6-5	TRBJ2-2	CASRREGRSGELFF
NA	TRBV10-2	TRBJ2-1	CASSSSAEQFF
NA	TRBV7-8	TRBJ2-3	CASSFRENTDTQYF
NA	TRBV5-8	TRBJ2-2	CASNDRDRGQVTGELFF
once	TRBV5-1	TRBJ2-3	CASYKGGRADTQYF
NA	TRBV10-3	TRBJ1-2	CAISAGWDDGYTF
NA	TRBV19	TRBJ2-1	CASSMLDLKHNEQFF
NA	TRBV11-2	TRBJ2-7	CASTPRRVSFYEQYF
NA	TRBV28	TRBJ1-4	CASRDRGREKLFF
NA	TRBV19	TRBJ2-3	CASRAASTDTQYF
NA	TRBV14	TRBJ2-7	CASSQAVRGNYEQYF
NA	TRBV4-1	TRBJ2-7	CASSQDSGGRLNEYF
NA	TRBV5-5	TRBJ2-1	CASSFRGFGGDEQFF
few	TRBV7-3	TRBJ1-2	CASSPSGTHGYTF
NA	TRBV4-1	TRBJ2-5	CASSQLVGRQETQYF
NA	TRBV7-9	TRBJ1-4	CASSPRSTLNEKLFF
NA	TRBV14	TRBJ2-5	CASSHLDSQETQYF
NA	TRBV18	TRBJ2-3	CASSPGITDTQYF